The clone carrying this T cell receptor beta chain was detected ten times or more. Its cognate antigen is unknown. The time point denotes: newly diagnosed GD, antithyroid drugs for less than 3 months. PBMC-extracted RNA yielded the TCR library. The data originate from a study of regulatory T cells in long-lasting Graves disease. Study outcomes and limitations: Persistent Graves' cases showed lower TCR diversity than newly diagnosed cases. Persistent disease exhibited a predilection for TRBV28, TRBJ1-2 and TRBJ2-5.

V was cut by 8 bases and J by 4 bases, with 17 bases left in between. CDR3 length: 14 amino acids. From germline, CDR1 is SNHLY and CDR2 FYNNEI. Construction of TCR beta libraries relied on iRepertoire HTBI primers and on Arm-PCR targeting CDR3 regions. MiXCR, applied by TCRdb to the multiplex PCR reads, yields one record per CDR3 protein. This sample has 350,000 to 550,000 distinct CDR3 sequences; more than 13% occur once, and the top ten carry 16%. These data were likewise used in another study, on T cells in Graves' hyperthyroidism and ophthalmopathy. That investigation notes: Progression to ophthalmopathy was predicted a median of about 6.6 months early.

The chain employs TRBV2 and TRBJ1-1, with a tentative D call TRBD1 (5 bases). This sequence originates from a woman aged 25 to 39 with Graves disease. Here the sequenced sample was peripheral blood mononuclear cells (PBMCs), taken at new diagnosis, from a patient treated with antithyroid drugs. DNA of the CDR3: TGTGCCAGCCGGGCAGGGCGAGGCGGCACTGAAGCTTTCTTT. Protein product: CASRAGRGGTEAFF.